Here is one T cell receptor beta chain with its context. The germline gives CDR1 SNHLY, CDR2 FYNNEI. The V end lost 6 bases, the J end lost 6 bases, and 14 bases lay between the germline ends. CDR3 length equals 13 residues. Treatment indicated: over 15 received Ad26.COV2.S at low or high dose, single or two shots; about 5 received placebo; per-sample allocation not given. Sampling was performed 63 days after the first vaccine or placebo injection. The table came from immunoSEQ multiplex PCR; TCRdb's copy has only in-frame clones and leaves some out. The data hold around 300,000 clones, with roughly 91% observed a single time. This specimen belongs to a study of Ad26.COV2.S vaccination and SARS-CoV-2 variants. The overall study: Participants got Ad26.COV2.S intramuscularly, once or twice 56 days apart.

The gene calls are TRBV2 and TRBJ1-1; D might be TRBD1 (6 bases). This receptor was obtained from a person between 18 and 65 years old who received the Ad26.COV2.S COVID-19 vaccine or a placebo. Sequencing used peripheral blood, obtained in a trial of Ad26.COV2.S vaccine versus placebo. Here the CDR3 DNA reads TGTGCCAGCAGGAAAACAGGGTTCGCTGAAGCTTTCTTT. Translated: CASRKTGFAEAFF. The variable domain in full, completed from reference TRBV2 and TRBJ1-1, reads EPEVTQTPSHQVTQMGQEVILRCVPISNHLYFYWYRQILGQKVEFLVSFYNNEISEKSEIFDDQFSVERPDGSNFTLKIRSTKLEDSAMYFCASRKTGFAEAFFGQGTRLTVV.